The rows below give T cell receptor beta chains drawn from one sample of a study of T cell responses to AZD1222 COVID-19 vaccine. Using immunoSEQ multiplex PCR, the repertoire was profiled, and TCRdb retains in-frame clones only, with some absent. Of some 150,000 clones detected, more than 85% appear once; the ten largest clones hold 3% to 4%. Sequenced material: peripheral blood, taken 28 days after the second AZD1222 dose. Receptor source: an adult who received the AZD1222 COVID-19 vaccine. Both conserved end residues are part of each CDR3. The D gene is left open where the match is weak. The listing skips clone size in some rows; elsewhere it reads once, few, many or a size class.

d_call	clone_size	v_call	j_call	cdr3_nt	cdr3_aa
-	-	TRBV6-1	TRBJ2-5	TGTGCCAGCAGTGATTCAGGGAATTACCAAGAGACCCAGTACTTC	CASSDSGNYQETQYF
-	-	TRBV10-3	TRBJ2-1	TGTGCCATCAGCGCCGACTACAATGAGCAGTTCTTC	CAISADYNEQFF
-	-	TRBV7-6	TRBJ1-1	TGTGCCAGCAGCTTAGCGGGCCGGCGAATAATAATGAACACTGAAGCTTTCTTT	CASSLAGRRIIMNTEAFF
-	-	TRBV6-6	TRBJ1-1	TGTGCCAGCAGCCCCGAATCGAGGGGCACTGAAGCTTTCTTT	CASSPESRGTEAFF
TRBD2	once	TRBV4-2	TRBJ2-7	TGTGCCAGCAGCGCTAGCGGGGTGGACTCCTACGAGCAGTACTTC	CASSASGVDSYEQYF
-	-	TRBV18	TRBJ2-7	TGTGCCAGCTCACCAGGGCAGGGCGGATTCTCCTACGAGCAGTACTTC	CASSPGQGGFSYEQYF
TRBD2	-	TRBV4-1	TRBJ2-7	TGCGCCAGCAGCCAAGATTGGAGGACTAGCGAGACCTACGAGCAGTACTTC	CASSQDWRTSETYEQYF
-	-	TRBV4-3	TRBJ1-2	TGCGCCAGCAGCCTTCAGGAGAGGGTGGGGTATGGCTACACCTTC	CASSLQERVGYGYTF
-	-	TRBV28	TRBJ1-2	TGTGCCAGCAGTTTCAGGTGGAACTATGGCTACACCTTC	CASSFRWNYGYTF
-	-	TRBV6-1	TRBJ1-2	TGTGCCAGCAGTGAAGCGCCGGGACACGGTTATGGCTACACCTTC	CASSEAPGHGYGYTF
-	-	TRBV5-1	TRBJ2-1	TGCGCCAGCAGCTCCACAGTCGCTGATGAGCAGTTCTTC	CASSSTVADEQFF
TRBD2	-	TRBV12-5	TRBJ2-1	TGTGCTAGTGGTTTGGTAGGGACTAGCGGGAGCTCCTACAATGAGCAGTTCTTC	CASGLVGTSGSSYNEQFF
-	-	TRBV6-4	TRBJ2-3	TGTGCCAGCAGCCTACAGGGTGCAACAGATACGCAGTATTTT	CASSLQGATDTQYF
TRBD1	-	TRBV7-8	TRBJ1-5	TGTGCCAGCAGCGTAGGGACAGAACGCAATCAGCCCCAGCATTTT	CASSVGTERNQPQHF
-	once	TRBV2	TRBJ1-5	TGTGCCAGCAGTTTATGGGGGCATCAGCCCCAGCATTTT	CASSLWGHQPQHF
-	-	TRBV4-1	TRBJ1-2	TGCGCCAGCAGCCAAGAATTGCAGGGAAGACTCAACTATGGCTACACCTTC	CASSQELQGRLNYGYTF
TRBD1	-	TRBV19	TRBJ2-7	TGTGCCAGTAGTATGGCGGACAGGGGGCCCTACGAGCAGTACTTC	CASSMADRGPYEQYF
-	-	TRBV3-1/TRBV3-2	TRBJ1-2	TGTGCCAGCAGCCAAGCAGGGAATGGCTACACCTTC	CASSQAGNGYTF
-	few	TRBV7-2	TRBJ1-1	TGTGCCAGCAGCCCAGGGTTTAATGAAGCTTTCTTT	CASSPGFNEAFF
-	-	TRBV5-1	TRBJ1-1	TGCGCCAGCAGCTTGAGTGGGGTGGCTGAAGCTTTCTTT	CASSLSGVAEAFF
-	-	TRBV7-8	TRBJ1-2	TGTGCCAGCAGCTTAGATCGGAGAGGCTATGGCTACACCTTC	CASSLDRRGYGYTF
-	-	TRBV7-8	TRBJ1-5	TGTGCCAGCAGCTTAGAAGGCCCCGGGATCAATCAGCCCCAGCATTTT	CASSLEGPGINQPQHF
-	-	TRBV11-2	TRBJ1-3	TGTGCCAGCAGCTTTTTGGGCACCATATATTTT	CASSFLGTIYF
-	-	TRBV11-2	TRBJ2-3	TGTGCCAGCAGGGGGCCGGGAACAAGCACAGATACGCAGTATTTT	CASRGPGTSTDTQYF
-	-	TRBV27	TRBJ1-4	TGTGCCAGCAGGACCCAGTCGAGGGAGGAAAAACTGTTTTTT	CASRTQSREEKLFF
-	-	TRBV5-1	TRBJ1-1	TGCGCCAGCAGCTTGGCACAAAACACTGAAGCTTTCTTT	CASSLAQNTEAFF
-	once	TRBV11-2	TRBJ1-3	TGTGCCAGCAGCTTCTCGACCTCTGGAAACACCATATATTTT	CASSFSTSGNTIYF
TRBD1	-	TRBV30	TRBJ1-3	TGTGCCTACCGCTTGGGGACAGGGACCGTAGCGATTGTAGATGGAAACACCATATATTTT	CAYRLGTGTVAIVDGNTIYF
TRBD1	-	TRBV5-1	TRBJ2-7	TGCGCCAGCAGCTCTGGCCAGGGGGCCTCCTACGAGCAGTACTTC	CASSSGQGASYEQYF
-	-	TRBV28	TRBJ2-3	TGTGCCAGCAGTTTATGGGCGGGGATGGAGACAGGGCTTGGCACAGATACGCAGTATTTT	CASSLWAGMETGLGTDTQYF
-	-	TRBV3-1/TRBV3-2	TRBJ1-4	TGTGCCAGCAGCCAACAACCGGGAAGACTGTTTTTT	CASSQQPGRLFF
-	once	TRBV28	TRBJ2-7	TGTGCCAGCAGAATAACAGGGCGCGAGCAGTACTTC	CASRITGREQYF
-	-	TRBV6-5	TRBJ2-3	TGTGCCAGCAGTTACTACGGGGTGGGCACAGATACGCAGTATTTT	CASSYYGVGTDTQYF
TRBD1	-	TRBV3-1/TRBV3-2	TRBJ1-2	TGTGCCAGCAGCCAGGGACAGGGGGTTGGCTACACCTTC	CASSQGQGVGYTF
TRBD1	once	TRBV28	TRBJ1-2	TGTGCCAGCAGTAGCCCCGGGACAGGGTATGGCTACACCTTC	CASSSPGTGYGYTF
-	-	TRBV6-2/TRBV6-3	TRBJ2-4	TGTGCCAGCAGTTTTAGGGGTTTAGCCAAAAACATTCAGTACTTC	CASSFRGLAKNIQYF
-	-	TRBV19	TRBJ1-6	TGTGCCAGTAGCCGGGAGGGAAATTCACCCCTCCACTTT	CASSREGNSPLHF
-	-	TRBV5-1	TRBJ1-2	TGCGCCAGCAGCTTCACAATGGGGGATGTCTATGGCTACACCTTC	CASSFTMGDVYGYTF
-	-	TRBV9	TRBJ2-3	TGTGCCAGCAGCCTCTCGGGTAATACGCAGTATTTT	CASSLSGNTQYF
-	-	TRBV27	TRBJ1-2	TGTGCCAGCAGTTCCCTCCTTCTCGGATATGGCTACACCTTC	CASSSLLLGYGYTF
TRBD1	-	TRBV6-2/TRBV6-3	TRBJ2-1	TGTGCCAGCAGTCCCCGGGACAGGGGAAATCAGTTCTTC	CASSPRDRGNQFF
-	-	TRBV28	TRBJ1-3	TGTGCCAGCAGTTTAATAGGGGAAGGAAACACCATATATTTT	CASSLIGEGNTIYF
TRBD2	-	TRBV2	TRBJ2-7	TGTGCCAGCAGTGAAGTGATAGCGGGAGCTGGCGAGCAGTACTTC	CASSEVIAGAGEQYF
-	-	TRBV15	TRBJ2-5	TGTGCCACCAGCAGAGGGCTAGCAGAGACCCAGTACTTC	CATSRGLAETQYF
-	-	TRBV21-1	TRBJ2-3	TGTGCCAGCAGCTCCGGGGATGGGGCTAGCGGGATGGGGGATACGCAGTATTTT	CASSSGDGASGMGDTQYF
-	-	TRBV5-1	TRBJ1-1	TGCGCCAGCAGCTTGGGGACGGTGAACACTGAAGCTTTCTTT	CASSLGTVNTEAFF
-	-	TRBV27	TRBJ1-5	TGTGCCAGCAGTTACGACGATAGCAATCAGCCCCAGCATTTT	CASSYDDSNQPQHF
TRBD1	many	TRBV2	TRBJ1-2	TGTGCCAGCAGTACCCGAGGATACAGGGGGTTTAATGGCTACACCTTC	CASSTRGYRGFNGYTF
-	-	TRBV5-1	TRBJ2-1	TGCGCCAGCAGATCAATAGCGACAAGCTCCTACAATGAGCAGTTCTTC	CASRSIATSSYNEQFF
-	once	TRBV6-6	TRBJ1-5	TGTGCCAGCAGTTACGGTAGGGTAAGTGGCAATCAGCCCCAGCATTTT	CASSYGRVSGNQPQHF
-	-	TRBV11-3	TRBJ2-1	TGTGCCAGCAGCTTTTTACCGGGGACCCTTCGTCCAAATTACAATGAGCAGTTCTTC	CASSFLPGTLRPNYNEQFF
TRBD2	-	TRBV4-3	TRBJ2-3	TGCGCCAGCAGCCAAGGGACTAGCGGTAGCACAGATACGCAGTATTTT	CASSQGTSGSTDTQYF
TRBD1	-	TRBV7-2	TRBJ2-5	TGTGCCAGCAGCCGAGACAGGGCGAAGACCCAGTACTTC	CASSRDRAKTQYF
-	-	TRBV15	TRBJ1-6	TGTGCCACCAGCAGAGCGGCGGGGAATTCACCCCTCCACTTT	CATSRAAGNSPLHF